The next 9 T cell receptor beta chains were all read from a single sample in a study of cytomegalovirus exposure and HLA in healthy donors. Researchers ran the PCR with 60 Vbeta and 13 Jbeta primers. Sequencing used immunoSEQ multiplex PCR; TCRdb keeps in-frame clones, though not all of them. In the table there are about 160,000 clones, about 81% of which are singletons. Material for sequencing was PBMCs. The receptors shown here come from a girl aged 2 to 10 in good health and CMV-seropositive.

Turning to this clone: At one of its ends the junction is not consistent with the germline gene, which may arise from a read error. This rearrangement joins TRBV5-1 to TRBJ2-2; 7 bases map to TRBD2. The CDR3 sequence is 15 residues long. Germline CDR1 and CDR2: SGHRS and YFSETQ. CDR3 in amino acids: CASKRGGENTGELFF. The CDR3 bases are TGCGCTAGCAAGCGGGGTGGGGAGAACACCGGGGAGCTGTTTTTT.

The chain employs TRBV6-4 and TRBJ2-1, with TRBD1 matching over 7 bases. Losses at the gene ends were 5 bases for V and 10 bases for J; bases not matched to a gene: 11. Germline CDR1 and CDR2: MRHNA and SNTAGT. This CDR3 is built from 14 residues. The CDR3 DNA reads as TGTGCCAGCAGTCCGACAGGGAACAGGGAGGAGCAGTTCTTC. This translates into CASSPTGNREEQFF.

This chain joins TRBV5-4 and TRBJ1-2, with TRBD1 identical over 7 bases. Germline CDR1 and CDR2: SGHNT and YYREEE (reference sequence). The CDR3 contains 16 residues. Trimming cost V 0 bases and J 4 bases; bases outside gene matches: 9. The CDR3, as DNA: TGTGCCAGCAGCTTGGCCCTGATTAACAGGGGCTATGGCTACACCTTC. The encoded protein is CASSLALINRGYGYTF.

The gene calls are TRBV30 and TRBJ2-6; 7 nucleotides line up with TRBD2. CDR3 length: 16 residues. V trimming: 5 bases; J trimming: 1 base; junction bases outside the gene matches: 8. Germline V gives CDR1 GTSNPN, CDR2 SVGIG (reference sequence). In DNA form, the CDR3 reads TGTGCCTGGCTAGGCAGCGGGACTTCTGGGGCCAACGTCCTGACTTTC. It yields the protein CAWLGSGTSGANVLTF.

The chain carries TRBV7-9 and TRBJ2-7, with 16 bases identical to TRBD2. In germline, CDR1 is SEHNR, CDR2 FQNEAQ (reference sequence). V shed 9 bases and J 5 bases; nucleotides not matched to a gene: 13. The CDR3 sequence is 17 residues long. The CDR3 DNA is TGTGCCAGTTCCCCCCGGGGACTAGCGGGAGGGGAAGACGAGCAGTACTTC. It translates to CASSPRGLAGGEDEQYF.

This CDR3 reads CASSFRGNTIYF. The DNA for the CDR3 is TGTGCCAGCAGTTTCAGAGGAAACACCATATATTTT. This sequence joins TRBV28 and TRBJ1-3, with unresolved D. This CDR3 is built from 12 residues. The germline V gene encodes CDR1 MDHEN and CDR2 SYDVKM. Between the trimmed V and J ends, which lost 3 bases and 4 bases, there was a span of 4 bases.

The chain employs TRBV9 and TRBJ2-1; D gene uncertain. The CDR3 is made up of 16 amino acids. The V end lost 0 bases, the J end lost 4 bases, and 14 bases lay between the germline ends. The germline V gene has CDR1 SGDLS and CDR2 YYNGEE. The CDR3 reads CASSVVPGVQYNEQFF. CDR3 nucleotide sequence: TGTGCCAGCAGCGTAGTGCCTGGAGTCCAGTACAATGAGCAGTTCTTC.

The chain uses TRBV20-1 and TRBJ2-1; D is unresolved. CDR1 is DFQATT, CDR2 SNEGSKA, per germline (reference sequence). Trimming took off 8 bases at V and 0 bases at J, with 5 bases between the two ends. CDR3 length: 11 amino acids. In DNA, the CDR3 is TGCAGTCTAGGCTCCTACAATGAGCAGTTCTTC. Its translation is CSLGSYNEQFF.

The chain couples TRBV11-2 to TRBJ1-1; D remains ambiguous. The CDR3 is 13 amino acids. Germline V gene lookup returns CDR1 SGHAT and CDR2 FQNNGV. Deletions cut 5 bases from V and 0 bases from J, with 7 bases between. In nucleotides, the CDR3 is TGTGCCAGCAGCCCTATCCTGAACACTGAAGCTTTCTTT. It specifies CASSPILNTEAFF.